Each of the 2 T cell receptor beta chains below was sequenced from the same sample in a study of blood T cell repertoires in COVID-19. The table came from immunoSEQ multiplex PCR; TCRdb's copy has only in-frame clones and leaves some out. The sample has some 200,000 clones, around nine tenths seen once. Sequenced: peripheral blood. The receptors here all came from a middle-aged man with active or convalescent COVID-19.

This clone has a handful of counts. The V gene is TRBV5-7, the J gene TRBJ2-7; 8 nucleotides match TRBD2. TRBV5-7 is classed as an ORF, of uncertain function. The CDR3 has 15 amino acids. With 8 bases clipped from V and 2 bases from J, the junction kept 12 bases outside the gene matches. The CDR3 region is CARPLRTSPTYEQYF. CDR3 DNA: TGTGCCAGGCCTCTGAGGACTAGCCCGACCTACGAGCAGTACTTC.

CDR3 region: CASSFRFSNQPQHF. The CDR3 DNA reads TGTGCCAGCAGTTTCCGGTTTAGCAATCAGCCCCAGCATTTT. The chain employs TRBV28 and TRBJ1-5, with D uncertain. Germline V lookup: CDR1 MDHEN, CDR2 SYDVKM. The CDR3 runs 14 residues. Trimming cost V 3 bases and J 0 bases, with 6 bases left between them.